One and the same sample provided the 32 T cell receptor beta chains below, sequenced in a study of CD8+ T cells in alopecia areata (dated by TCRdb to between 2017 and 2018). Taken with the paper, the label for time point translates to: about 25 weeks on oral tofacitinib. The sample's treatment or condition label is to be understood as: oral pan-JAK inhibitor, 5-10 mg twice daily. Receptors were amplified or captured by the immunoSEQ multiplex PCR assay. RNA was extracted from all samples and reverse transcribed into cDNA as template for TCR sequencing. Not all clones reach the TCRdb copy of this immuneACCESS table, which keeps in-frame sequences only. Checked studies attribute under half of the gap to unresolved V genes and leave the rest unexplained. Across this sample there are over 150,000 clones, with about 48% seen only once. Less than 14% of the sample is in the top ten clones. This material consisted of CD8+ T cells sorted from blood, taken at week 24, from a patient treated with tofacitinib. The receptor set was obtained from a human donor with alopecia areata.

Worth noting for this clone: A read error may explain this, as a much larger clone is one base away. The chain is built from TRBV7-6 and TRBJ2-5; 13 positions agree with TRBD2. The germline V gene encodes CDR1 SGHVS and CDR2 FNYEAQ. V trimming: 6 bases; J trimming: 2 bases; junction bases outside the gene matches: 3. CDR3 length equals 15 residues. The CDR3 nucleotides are TGTGCCAGCAGGGTGACTAGCGGGGGGCAAGAGACCCAGTACTTC. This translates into CASRVTSGGQETQYF.

CDR3 loop: CASSIRRTGEKLFF. CDR3 nucleotides: TGTGCCAGCAGTATCCGCCGCACGGGTGAAAAACTGTTTTTT. The genes are TRBV6-1 and TRBJ1-4; D is unresolved. Trimming took 5 bases from V and 7 from J, leaving 14 bases between them. This CDR3 is 14 amino acids long. Germline CDR1 MNHNS, CDR2 SASEGT.

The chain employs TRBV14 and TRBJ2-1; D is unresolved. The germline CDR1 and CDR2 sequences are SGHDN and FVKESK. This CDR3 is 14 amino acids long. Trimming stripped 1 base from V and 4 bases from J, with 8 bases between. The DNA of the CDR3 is TGTGCCAGCAGCCAAGTTGGTCAGTACAATGAGCAGTTCTTC. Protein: CASSQVGQYNEQFF.

The CDR3 protein is CASSSDRTEAFF. In nucleotides, the CDR3 is TGTGCCAGCAGCTCGGACAGGACTGAAGCTTTCTTT. The V gene is TRBV11-2, the J gene TRBJ1-1; 7 bases are shared with TRBD1. Germline V gene data show CDR1 as SGHAT and CDR2 as FQNNGV. V shed 4 bases, J shed 5 bases, and the junction held 1 base outside the gene matches. The CDR3 is 12 residues long. The entire variable domain, with the rest obtained from reference TRBV11-2 and TRBJ1-1, is as follows: EAGVAQSPRYKIIEKRQSVAFWCNPISGHATLYWYQQILGQGPKLLIQFQNNGVVDDSQLPKDRFSAERLKGVDSTLKIQPAKLEDSAVYLCASSSDRTEAFFGQGTRLTVV.

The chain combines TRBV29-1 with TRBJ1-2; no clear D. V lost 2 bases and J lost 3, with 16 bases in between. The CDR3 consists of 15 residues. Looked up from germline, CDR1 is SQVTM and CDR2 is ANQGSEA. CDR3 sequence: CSVENRLSLHYGYTF. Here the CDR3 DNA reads TGCAGCGTTGAAAATCGGCTCAGTTTGCACTATGGCTACACCTTC.

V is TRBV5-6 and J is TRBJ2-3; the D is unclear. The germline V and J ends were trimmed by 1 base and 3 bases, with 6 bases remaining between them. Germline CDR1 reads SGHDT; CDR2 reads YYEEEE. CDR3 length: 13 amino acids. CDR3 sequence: CASSLMGTDTQYF. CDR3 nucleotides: TGTGCCAGCAGCTTGATGGGTACAGATACGCAGTATTTT.

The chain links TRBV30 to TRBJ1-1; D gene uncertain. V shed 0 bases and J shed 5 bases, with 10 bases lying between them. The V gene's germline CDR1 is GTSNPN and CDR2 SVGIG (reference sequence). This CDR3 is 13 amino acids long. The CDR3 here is CAWSVNQKTEAFF. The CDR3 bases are TGTGCCTGGAGTGTGAATCAGAAAACTGAAGCTTTCTTT.

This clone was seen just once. In DNA form, the CDR3 reads TGTGCCAGTAGTAGGACTTATCTTGAGACCCAGTACTTC. Residues: CASSRTYLETQYF. J is TRBJ2-5 and V is TRBV19, with a tentative D call TRBD2 (5 bases). The CDR3 covers 13 residues. V lost 4 bases, J lost 5 bases, and 11 bases lay in between. Germline-derived CDR1 and CDR2 are LNHDA and SQIVND (reference sequence). The variable domain in full, completed from reference TRBV19 and TRBJ2-5, reads DGGITQSPKYLFRKEGQNVTLSCEQNLNHDAMYWYRQDPGQGLRLIYYSQIVNDFQKGDIAEGYSVSREKKESFPLTVTSAQKNPTAFYLCASSRTYLETQYFGPGTRLLVL.

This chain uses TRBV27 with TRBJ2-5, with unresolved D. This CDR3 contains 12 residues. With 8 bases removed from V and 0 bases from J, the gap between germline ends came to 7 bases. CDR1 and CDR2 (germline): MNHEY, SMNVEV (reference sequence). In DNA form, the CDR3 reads TGTGCCAGCCGATCCTACCAAGAGACCCAGTACTTC. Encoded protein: CASRSYQETQYF.

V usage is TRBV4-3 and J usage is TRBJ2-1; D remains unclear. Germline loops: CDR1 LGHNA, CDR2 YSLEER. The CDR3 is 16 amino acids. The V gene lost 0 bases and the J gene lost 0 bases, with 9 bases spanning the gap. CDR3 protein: CASSQESEGSYNEQFF. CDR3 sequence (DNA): TGCGCCAGCAGCCAAGAAAGTGAAGGCTCCTACAATGAGCAGTTCTTC.

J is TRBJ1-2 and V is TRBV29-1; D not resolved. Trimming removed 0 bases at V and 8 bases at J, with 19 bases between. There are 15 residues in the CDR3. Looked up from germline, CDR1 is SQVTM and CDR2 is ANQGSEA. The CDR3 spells CSVEDWSGRGEGYTF. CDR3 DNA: TGCAGCGTTGAAGATTGGAGTGGTCGCGGGGAAGGCTACACCTTC.

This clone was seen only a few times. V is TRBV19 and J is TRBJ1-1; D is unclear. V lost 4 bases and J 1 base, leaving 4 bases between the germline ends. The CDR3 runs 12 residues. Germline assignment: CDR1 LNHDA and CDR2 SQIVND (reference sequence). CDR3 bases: TGTGCCAGTAGTACGTGGAACACTGAAGCTTTCTTT. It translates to CASSTWNTEAFF.

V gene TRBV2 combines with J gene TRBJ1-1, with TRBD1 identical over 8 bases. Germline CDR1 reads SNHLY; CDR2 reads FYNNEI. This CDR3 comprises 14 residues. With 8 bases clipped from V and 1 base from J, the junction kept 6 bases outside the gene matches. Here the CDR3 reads CASAGGAENTEAFF. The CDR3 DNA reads TGTGCCAGCGCAGGGGGCGCGGAGAACACTGAAGCTTTCTTT.

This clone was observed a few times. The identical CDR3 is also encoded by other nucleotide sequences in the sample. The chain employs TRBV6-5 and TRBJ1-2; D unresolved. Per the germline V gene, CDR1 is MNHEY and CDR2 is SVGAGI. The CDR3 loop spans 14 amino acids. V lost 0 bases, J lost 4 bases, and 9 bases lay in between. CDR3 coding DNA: TGTGCCAGCAGTTACTCGGAGGGCGTCTATGGCTACACCTTC. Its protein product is CASSYSEGVYGYTF.

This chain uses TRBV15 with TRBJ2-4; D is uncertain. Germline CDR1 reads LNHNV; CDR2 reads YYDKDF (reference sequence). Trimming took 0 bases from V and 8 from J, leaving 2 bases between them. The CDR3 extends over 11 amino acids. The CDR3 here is CATSREDIQYF. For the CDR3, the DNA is TGTGCCACCAGCAGAGAAGACATTCAGTACTTC. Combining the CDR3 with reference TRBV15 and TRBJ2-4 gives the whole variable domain DAMVIQNPRYQVTQFGKPVTLSCSQTLNHNVMYWYQQKSSQAPKLLFHYYDKDFNNEADTPDNFQSRRPNTSFCFLDIRSPGLGDTAMYLCATSREDIQYFGAGTRLSVL.

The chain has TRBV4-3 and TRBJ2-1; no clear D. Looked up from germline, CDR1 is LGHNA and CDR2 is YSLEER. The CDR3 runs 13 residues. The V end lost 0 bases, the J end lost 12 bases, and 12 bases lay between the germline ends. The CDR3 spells CASSQDQGLRQFF. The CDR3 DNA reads TGCGCCAGCAGCCAAGATCAAGGCTTGCGGCAGTTCTTC.

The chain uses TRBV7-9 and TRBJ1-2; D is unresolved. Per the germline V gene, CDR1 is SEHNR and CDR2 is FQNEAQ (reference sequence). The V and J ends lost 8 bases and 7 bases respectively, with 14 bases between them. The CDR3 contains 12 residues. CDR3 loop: CASEKGLGGYTF. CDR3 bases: TGTGCCAGCGAAAAAGGCCTCGGTGGCTACACCTTC.

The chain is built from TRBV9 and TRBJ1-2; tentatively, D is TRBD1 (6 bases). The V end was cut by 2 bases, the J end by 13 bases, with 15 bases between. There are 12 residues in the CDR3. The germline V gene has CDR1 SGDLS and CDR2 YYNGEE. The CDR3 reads CASSVDSYAVTF. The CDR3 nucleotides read TGTGCCAGCAGCGTGGACAGCTATGCGGTCACCTTC. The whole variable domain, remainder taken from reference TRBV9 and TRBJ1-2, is DSGVTQTPKHLITATGQRVTLRCSPRSGDLSVYWYQQSLDQGLQFLIQYYNGEERAKGNILERFSAQQFPDLHSELNLSSLELGDSALYFCASSVDSYAVTFGSGTRLTVV.

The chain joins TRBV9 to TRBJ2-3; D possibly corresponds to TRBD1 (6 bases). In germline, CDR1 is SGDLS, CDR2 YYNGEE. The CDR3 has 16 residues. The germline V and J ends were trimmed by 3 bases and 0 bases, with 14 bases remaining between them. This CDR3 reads CASSARHRASTDTQYF. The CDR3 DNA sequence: TGTGCCAGCAGCGCGCGTCACAGGGCGAGCACAGATACGCAGTATTTT.

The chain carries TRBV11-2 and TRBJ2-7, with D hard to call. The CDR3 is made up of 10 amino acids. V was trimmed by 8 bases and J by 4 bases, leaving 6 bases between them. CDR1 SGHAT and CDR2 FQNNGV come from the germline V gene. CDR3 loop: CASAEYEQYF. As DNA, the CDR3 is TGTGCCAGCGCCGAATACGAGCAGTACTTC.

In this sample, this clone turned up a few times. The CDR3 is CAWNRGTSDFEQFF. The CDR3 DNA is TGTGCCTGGAATCGAGGGACTAGCGACTTTGAGCAGTTCTTC. This chain links TRBV30 with TRBJ2-1; 10 bases match TRBD2. The CDR3 runs to 14 residues. Germline CDR1 is GTSNPN and CDR2 is SVGIG (reference sequence). V was clipped by 4 bases and J by 9 bases; unmatched bases: 9.

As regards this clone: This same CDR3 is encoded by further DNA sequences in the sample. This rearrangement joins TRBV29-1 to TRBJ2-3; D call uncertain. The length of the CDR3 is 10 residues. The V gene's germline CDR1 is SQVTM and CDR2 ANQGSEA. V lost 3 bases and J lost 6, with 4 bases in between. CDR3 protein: CSVEWDTQYF. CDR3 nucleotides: TGCAGCGTTGAGTGGGATACGCAGTATTTT.

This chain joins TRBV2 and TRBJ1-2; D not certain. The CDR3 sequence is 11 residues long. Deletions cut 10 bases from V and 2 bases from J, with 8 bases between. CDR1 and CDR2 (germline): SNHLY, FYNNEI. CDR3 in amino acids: CATLMNYGYTF. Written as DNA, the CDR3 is TGTGCCACCCTCATGAACTATGGCTACACCTTC.

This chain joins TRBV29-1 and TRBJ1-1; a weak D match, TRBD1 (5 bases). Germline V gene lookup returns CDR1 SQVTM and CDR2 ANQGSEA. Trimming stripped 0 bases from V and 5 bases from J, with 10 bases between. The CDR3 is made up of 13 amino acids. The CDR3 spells CSVEDREGTEAFF. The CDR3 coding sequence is TGCAGCGTTGAAGATAGGGAGGGGACTGAAGCTTTCTTT.

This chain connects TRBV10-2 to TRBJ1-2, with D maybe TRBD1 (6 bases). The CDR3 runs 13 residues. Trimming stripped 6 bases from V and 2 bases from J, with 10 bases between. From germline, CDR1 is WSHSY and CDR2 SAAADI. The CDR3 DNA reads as TGCGCCAGCAGCCACGACAGGAACTATGGCTACACCTTC. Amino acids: CASSHDRNYGYTF.

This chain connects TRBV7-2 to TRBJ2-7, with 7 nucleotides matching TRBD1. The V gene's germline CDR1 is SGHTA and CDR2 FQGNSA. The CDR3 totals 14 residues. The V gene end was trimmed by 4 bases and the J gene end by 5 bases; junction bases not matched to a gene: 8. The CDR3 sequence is CASSYYGTVDEQYF. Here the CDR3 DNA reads TGTGCCAGCAGCTATTATGGGACAGTAGACGAGCAGTACTTC.

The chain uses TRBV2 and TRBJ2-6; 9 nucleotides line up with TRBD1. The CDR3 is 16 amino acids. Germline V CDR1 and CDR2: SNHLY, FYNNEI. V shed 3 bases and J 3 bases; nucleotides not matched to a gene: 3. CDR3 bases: TGTGCCAGCAGTGAGGGACAGGGTGGTGGGGCCAACGTCCTGACTTTC. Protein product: CASSEGQGGGANVLTF.

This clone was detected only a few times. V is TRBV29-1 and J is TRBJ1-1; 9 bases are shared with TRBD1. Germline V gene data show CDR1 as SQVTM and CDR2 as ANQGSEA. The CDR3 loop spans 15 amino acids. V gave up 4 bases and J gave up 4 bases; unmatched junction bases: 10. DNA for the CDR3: TGCAGCGTTGCACAGGGGGCATCGGGGGGCACTGAAGCTTTCTTT. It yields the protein CSVAQGASGGTEAFF.

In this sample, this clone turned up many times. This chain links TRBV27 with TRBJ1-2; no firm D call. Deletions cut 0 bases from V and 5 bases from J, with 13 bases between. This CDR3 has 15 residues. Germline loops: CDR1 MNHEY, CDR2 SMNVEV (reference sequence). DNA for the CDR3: TGTGCCAGCAGTTTATCGGTTGGCAGCCTGTATGGCTACACCTTC. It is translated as CASSLSVGSLYGYTF.

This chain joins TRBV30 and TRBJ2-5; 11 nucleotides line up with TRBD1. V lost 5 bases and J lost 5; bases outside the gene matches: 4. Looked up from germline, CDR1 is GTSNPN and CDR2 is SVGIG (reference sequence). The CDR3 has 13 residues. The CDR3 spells CAWGDRGFETQYF. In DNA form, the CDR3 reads TGTGCCTGGGGGGACAGGGGGTTTGAGACCCAGTACTTC.

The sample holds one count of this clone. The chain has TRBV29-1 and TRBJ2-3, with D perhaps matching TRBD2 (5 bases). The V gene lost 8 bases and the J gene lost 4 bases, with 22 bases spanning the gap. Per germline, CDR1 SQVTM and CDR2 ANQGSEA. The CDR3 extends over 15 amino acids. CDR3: CSLSDGELYADTQYF. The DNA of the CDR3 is TGCAGCCTTTCGGACGGGGAACTCTACGCAGATACGCAGTATTTT.

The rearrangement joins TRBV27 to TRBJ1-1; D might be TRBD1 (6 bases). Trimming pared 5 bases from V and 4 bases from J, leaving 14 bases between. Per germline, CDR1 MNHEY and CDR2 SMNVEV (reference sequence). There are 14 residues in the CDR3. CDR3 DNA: TGTGCCAGCAGTCTCCTGGGGGCTCGCACTGAAGCTTTCTTT. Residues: CASSLLGARTEAFF.